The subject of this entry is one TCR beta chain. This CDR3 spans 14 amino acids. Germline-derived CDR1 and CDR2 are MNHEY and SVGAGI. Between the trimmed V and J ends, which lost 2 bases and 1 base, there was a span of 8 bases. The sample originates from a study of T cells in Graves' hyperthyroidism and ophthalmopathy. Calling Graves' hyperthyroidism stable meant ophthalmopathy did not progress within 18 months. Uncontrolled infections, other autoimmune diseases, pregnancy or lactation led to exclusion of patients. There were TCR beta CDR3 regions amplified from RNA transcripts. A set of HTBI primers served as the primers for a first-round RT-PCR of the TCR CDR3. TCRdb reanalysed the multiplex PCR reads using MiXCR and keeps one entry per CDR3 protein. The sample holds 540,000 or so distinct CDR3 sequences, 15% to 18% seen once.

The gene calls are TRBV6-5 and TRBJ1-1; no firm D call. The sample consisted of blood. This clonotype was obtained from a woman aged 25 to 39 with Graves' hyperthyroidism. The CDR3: CASSYTGANTEAFF. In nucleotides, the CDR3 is TGTGCCAGCAGTTACACGGGAGCGAACACTGAAGCTTTCTTT.